This T cell receptor (beta chain) was profiled in a study of T cells in lung cancer brain metastases. A remark on this clone: One end of the junction fails to match germline, which may point to a read error. The same CDR3 also results from other DNA sequences found in this sample.

CDR1 and CDR2 from the germline V gene are SGDLS and YYNGEE. CDR3 size: 14 residues. Clones were read by immunoSEQ multiplex PCR, and TCRdb kept only the in-frame ones, dropping some. The sample holds thousands of clones, approximately 91% seen once. The V call is TRBV9, the J call TRBJ1-2, with 8 positions matching TRBD1. Sequenced material: tumor tissue from the primary lung tumor. This TCR was recovered from a woman aged 45-60 years with non-small cell lung cancer. The CDR3 here is CASSVERTGPGYTF. CDR3 DNA sequence: TGTGCCAGCAGCGTAGAGAGGACAGGGCCGGGCTACACCTTT.